This TCR beta chain was captured by sequencing in a study of blood T cell repertoires in COVID-19. Study-level background: There were acute and convalescent COVID-19 samples, and they came from the United States, Italy and Spain. PBMCs, B-cell-depleted T cells, or T cells were the source of the cDNA or gDNA that made up the material.

The CDR3 has 16 amino acids. The V end lost 3 bases, the J end lost 1 base, and 13 bases lay between the germline ends. Germline V gene lookup returns CDR1 KGHSH and CDR2 LQKENI. Original data processing: Reference gene primer amplification in the assay estimated nucleated cell counts. The table came from immunoSEQ multiplex PCR; TCRdb's copy has only in-frame clones and leaves some out. V and J calls and clone size follow that table, whereas D and trimming were derived from the DNA. The top ten clones hold about a fifth of a sample with approximately 60,000 clones, 79% of them seen once. The rearrangement links TRBV18 to TRBJ1-3; D is uncertain. This TCR was recovered from a woman of 80 years or more with active or convalescent COVID-19. Sequenced material: peripheral blood. The CDR3 is CASSPSSVESGNTIYF. The CDR3 region has the DNA TGTGCCAGCTCACCCTCATCGGTTGAGTCTGGAAACACCATATATTTT.